The clone carrying this T cell receptor beta chain was observed once. Repertoires were generated with immunoSEQ multiplex PCR, while TCRdb's copy carries only in-frame clones and drops some. In the table there are some 59,000 clones, approximately 91% of which are singletons. Between the trimmed V and J ends, which lost 0 bases and 4 bases, there was a span of 8 bases. CDR3 length equals 13 residues. In germline, CDR1 is SGHRS, CDR2 YFSETQ. These data belong to a study of T cell changes during pregnancy in multiple sclerosis. The starting material was peripheral blood, obtained in the second trimester of pregnancy. This rearrangement joins TRBV5-1 to TRBJ2-7; D is unresolved. The receptor comes from a female donor with multiple sclerosis, enrolled in a pregnancy study. CDR3 amino acids: CASSLAPNYEQYF. The CDR3 nucleotides are TGCGCCAGCAGCTTGGCCCCCAATTACGAGCAGTACTTC.